In this sample, the clone carrying this TCR beta chain turned up once. These data come from a study of blood T cell repertoires in COVID-19. Germline CDR1 and CDR2: MGHRA and YSYEKL. This CDR3 spans 15 amino acids. V shed 1 base and J shed 6 bases, with 13 bases lying between them. Using immunoSEQ multiplex PCR, the repertoire was profiled, and TCRdb retains in-frame clones only, with some absent. The profile shows over 200,000 clones, over 75% of them singletons. The receptor was derived from a man younger than 30 who had recovered from COVID-19. The sequenced sample was PBMCs or T cells enriched from blood (not recorded which). The rearrangement links TRBV4-1 to TRBJ2-1; possible D gene TRBD1, 5 bases. The CDR3 nucleotides read TGCGCCAGCAGCCAAGTGAGGCAGGGCTTCAATGAGCAGTTCTTC. This gives the protein CASSQVRQGFNEQFF.